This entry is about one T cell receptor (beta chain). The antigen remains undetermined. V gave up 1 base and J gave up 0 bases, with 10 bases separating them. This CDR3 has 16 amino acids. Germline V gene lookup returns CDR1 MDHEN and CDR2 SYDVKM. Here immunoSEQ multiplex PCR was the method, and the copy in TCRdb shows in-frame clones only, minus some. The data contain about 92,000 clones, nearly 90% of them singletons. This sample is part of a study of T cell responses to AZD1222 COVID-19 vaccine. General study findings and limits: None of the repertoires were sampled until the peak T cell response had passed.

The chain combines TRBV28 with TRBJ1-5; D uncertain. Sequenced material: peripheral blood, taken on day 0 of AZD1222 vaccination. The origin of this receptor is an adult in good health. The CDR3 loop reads CASSLFKSYSNQPQHF. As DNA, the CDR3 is TGTGCCAGCAGTTTATTTAAGTCTTATAGCAATCAGCCCCAGCATTTT.